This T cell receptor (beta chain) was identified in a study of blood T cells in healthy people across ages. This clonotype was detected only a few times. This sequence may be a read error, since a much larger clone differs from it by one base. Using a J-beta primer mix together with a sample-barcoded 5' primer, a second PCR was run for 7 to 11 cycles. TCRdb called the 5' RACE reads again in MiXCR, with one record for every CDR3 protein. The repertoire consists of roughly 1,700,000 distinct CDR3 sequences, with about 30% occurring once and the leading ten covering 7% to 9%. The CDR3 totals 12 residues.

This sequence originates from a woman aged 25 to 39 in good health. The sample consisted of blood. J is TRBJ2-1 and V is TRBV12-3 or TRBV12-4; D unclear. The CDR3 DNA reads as TGTGCCGGCAGTTTCAGTGGCGATGAGCAGTTCTTC. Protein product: CAGSFSGDEQFF.